The 31 T cell receptor beta chains in this list originate from one sample, sequenced in a study of CD8+ T cells in alopecia areata. Following RNA extraction, reverse transcription yielded cDNA that acted as the sequencing template. The protocol was immunoSEQ multiplex PCR, while the TCRdb copy is restricted to in-frame clones and leaves out a portion. The repertoire holds about 140,000 clones, with roughly four fifths as singletons. Specified treatment: oral pan-JAK inhibitor, 5-10 mg twice daily. The sample in question was CD8+ T cells sorted from blood, obtained at week 4, from a patient treated with tofacitinib. The source is a human donor with alopecia areata.

This sequence joins TRBV5-1 and TRBJ2-7, with D maybe TRBD2 (5 bases). V was pared by 3 bases and J by 0 bases, with 10 bases between. From germline, CDR1 is SGHRS and CDR2 YFSETQ. The CDR3 length is 14 residues. The CDR3 sequence is CASSSGLSSYEQYF. The CDR3 nucleotides read TGCGCCAGCAGCTCCGGACTGAGCTCCTACGAGCAGTACTTC.

The chain carries TRBV10-3 and TRBJ2-1; tentatively, D is TRBD2 (6 bases). From germline, CDR1 is ENHRY and CDR2 SYGVKD. The CDR3 spans 15 residues. Trimming pared 4 bases from V and 0 bases from J, leaving 10 bases between. The CDR3 protein is CAISGGESSYNEQFF. For the CDR3, the DNA is TGTGCCATCAGTGGCGGGGAAAGCTCCTACAATGAGCAGTTCTTC.

The J gene is TRBJ1-2, the V gene TRBV19; D remains ambiguous. V lost 8 bases and J 8 bases, leaving 12 bases between the germline ends. The CDR3 is 11 amino acids. The V gene's germline CDR1 is LNHDA and CDR2 SQIVND (reference sequence). The CDR3 protein is CASGGRAGYTF. CDR3 DNA sequence: TGTGCCAGTGGCGGACGAGCGGGCTACACCTTC.

J is TRBJ2-1 and V is TRBV13; TRBD1 aligns across 9 bases. Germline CDR1 reads PRHDT; CDR2 reads FYEKMQ (reference sequence). This CDR3 spans 15 amino acids. Germline trimming cut 5 bases from V and 4 bases from J; bases unmatched to any gene: 6. Here the CDR3 reads CASSLGTGTYNEQFF. Written as DNA, the CDR3 is TGTGCCAGCAGCCTCGGGACAGGGACATACAATGAGCAGTTCTTC.

This clone has just a few counts. The rearrangement uses TRBV10-3 and TRBJ2-1, with 8 nucleotides matching TRBD1. Germline CDR1 reads ENHRY; CDR2 reads SYGVKD. V lost 10 bases and J lost 5; bases outside the gene matches: 4. There are 12 residues in the CDR3. The CDR3 coding sequence is TGTGCCAGCGAGACAGGGGACAATGAGCAGTTCTTC. Its translation: CASETGDNEQFF.

V and J are TRBV30 and TRBJ2-7, with 11 bases aligning to TRBD1. This CDR3 contains 13 residues. Per germline, CDR1 GTSNPN and CDR2 SVGIG (reference sequence). The J segment lost 7 bases and the V segment lost 4 bases, leaving 6 bases of the junction unmatched. The CDR3 region is CAWTPGTGGEQYF. The CDR3 DNA reads TGTGCCTGGACCCCCGGGACAGGGGGTGAGCAGTACTTC.

The sample holds a few counts of this clone. V usage is TRBV5-6 and J usage is TRBJ1-1, with no clear D. Germline CDR1 and CDR2: SGHDT and YYEEEE. Trimming removed 0 bases at V and 7 bases at J, with 7 bases between. The CDR3 has 12 residues. CDR3 DNA: TGTGCCAGCAGCTTGGGACAAGGTGAAGCTTTCTTT. This sequence encodes CASSLGQGEAFF.

DNA for the CDR3: TGTGCCAGCAGCGCCGGAACAGATACGCAGTATTTT. Its translation: CASSAGTDTQYF. The chain is built from TRBV9 and TRBJ2-3; D not resolved. The CDR3 extends over 12 amino acids. CDR1 is SGDLS and CDR2 is YYNGEE in the germline V gene. The V gene lost 3 bases and the J gene lost 3 bases, with 5 bases spanning the gap.

This chain links TRBV7-8 with TRBJ2-4; possible D gene TRBD1, 6 bases. V lost 1 base and J 0 bases, leaving 13 bases between the germline ends. The CDR3 is 17 amino acids. The germline V gene has CDR1 SGHVS and CDR2 FQNEAQ. CDR3 in DNA: TGTGCCAGCAGCTTAGGGGCAGGACAGCTAGCCAAAAACATTCAGTACTTC. Translated, it gives CASSLGAGQLAKNIQYF.

V and J are TRBV27 and TRBJ1-2; no clear D gene. The V end was cut by 0 bases, the J end by 4 bases, with 6 bases between. CDR1 MNHEY and CDR2 SMNVEV come from the germline V gene (reference sequence). This CDR3 is built from 13 residues. For the CDR3, the DNA is TGTGCCAGCAGTTTATCGAGTTCCTATGGCTACACCTTC. Encoded protein: CASSLSSSYGYTF.

The V call is TRBV7-8, the J call TRBJ2-1; 7 bases fit TRBD1. J lost 0 bases, V lost 6 bases, and 11 bases had no gene match. Looked up from germline, CDR1 is SGHVS and CDR2 is FQNEAQ. This CDR3 region has 17 residues. This chain's CDR3 is CASSSYRGPRSYNEQFF. The CDR3, as DNA: TGTGCCAGCAGTTCTTACAGGGGACCCCGCTCCTACAATGAGCAGTTCTTC.

The chain has TRBV6-5 and TRBJ2-7, with 7 bases matching TRBD2. Germline V lookup: CDR1 MNHEY, CDR2 SVGAGI. This CDR3 comprises 16 residues. Germline trimming cut 2 bases from V and 0 bases from J; bases unmatched to any gene: 7. This chain's CDR3 is CASSYTVAGDSYEQYF. Written as DNA, the CDR3 is TGTGCCAGCAGTTACACCGTGGCGGGGGACTCCTACGAGCAGTACTTC.

The V call is TRBV4-3, the J call TRBJ2-5, with D perhaps TRBD2 (6 bases). CDR3 length: 15 residues. V was trimmed by 0 bases and J by 1 base, leaving 9 bases between them. Germline CDR1 and CDR2: LGHNA and YSLEER. The CDR3 region has the DNA TGCGCCAGCAGCCAAGATTTAGCGGTCCAAGAGACCCAGTACTTC. It translates to CASSQDLAVQETQYF.

This clone was counted once. DNA for the CDR3: TGTGCCAGCAGCTTAGCAGGGTTGGGTTCACCCCTCCACTTT. Protein: CASSLAGLGSPLHF. V usage is TRBV7-2 and J usage is TRBJ1-6, with D unclear. Germline V gives CDR1 SGHTA, CDR2 FQGNSA. CDR3 length equals 14 residues. Trimming left V 0 bases short and J 9 bases short, with 9 bases between.

The rearrangement uses TRBV4-1 and TRBJ2-7; 8 bases are shared with TRBD1. The CDR3 totals 16 residues. The V segment lost 5 bases and the J segment 2 bases; nucleotides outside the gene matches: 11. CDR1 and CDR2 from the germline V gene are MGHRA and YSYEKL. CDR3 nucleotide sequence: TGCGCCAGCAGCTCCACCGATAGACAGGGGACCTACGAGCAGTACTTC. Translating it yields CASSSTDRQGTYEQYF.

The V and J genes are TRBV11-1 and TRBJ1-1, with 7 nucleotides matching TRBD1. V shed 2 bases and J 6 bases; nucleotides not matched to a gene: 3. The germline V gene has CDR1 SGHAT and CDR2 FQDESV (reference sequence). The CDR3 runs to 13 residues. Here the CDR3 DNA reads TGTGCCAGCAGCTTAAGTACAGGGGCTGAAGCTTTCTTT. Its translation is CASSLSTGAEAFF.

The chain employs TRBV19 and TRBJ2-7; 8 nucleotides match TRBD1. There are 14 residues in the CDR3. The V gene's germline CDR1 is LNHDA and CDR2 SQIVND (reference sequence). J was trimmed by 4 bases and V by 5 bases; bases with no gene match: 7. The CDR3 loop reads CASSEQGAVYEQYF. The CDR3 bases are TGTGCCAGTAGTGAGCAGGGGGCTGTATACGAGCAGTACTTC.

This clone was picked up a small number of times. The chain recombines TRBV7-9 with TRBJ1-1; D possibly corresponds to TRBD1 (6 bases). Germline V CDR1 and CDR2: SEHNR, FQNEAQ (reference sequence). V gave up 6 bases and J gave up 1 base, with 6 bases separating them. This CDR3 has 12 residues. CDR3 bases: TGTGCCAGCAGAGGGGGGAACACTGAAGCTTTCTTT. Translating it yields CASRGGNTEAFF.

The chain uses TRBV30 and TRBJ2-3; 9 positions agree with TRBD2. This CDR3 has 15 amino acids. The V segment lost 3 bases and the J segment 6 bases; nucleotides outside the gene matches: 10. Germline CDR1 and CDR2: GTSNPN and SVGIG (reference sequence). CDR3 amino acids: CAWSGSGGGYDTQYF. DNA of the CDR3: TGTGCCTGGAGCGGTAGCGGGGGTGGTTATGATACGCAGTATTTT.

The CDR3 DNA sequence: TGTGCCAGCGGTGGGAGCTCCTATAATTCACCCCTCCACTTT. This codes for CASGGSSYNSPLHF. The gene calls are TRBV2 and TRBJ1-6; no reliable D call. CDR1 and CDR2 from the germline V gene are SNHLY and FYNNEI. V was trimmed by 8 bases and J by 0 bases, leaving 8 bases between them. The CDR3 loop spans 14 amino acids.

This clone has more than one count but fewer than ten. The rearrangement joins TRBV4-2 to TRBJ2-7; no definite D call. V was cut by 0 bases and J by 2 bases, with 11 bases left in between. The CDR3 covers 15 residues. Germline CDR1 is LGHNA and CDR2 is YNFKEQ. The CDR3 sequence is CASSQEVRPTYEQYF. In DNA form, the CDR3 reads TGTGCCAGCAGCCAAGAGGTCAGGCCAACCTACGAGCAGTACTTC.

V is TRBV6-5 and J is TRBJ1-6; D not certain. This CDR3 spans 13 amino acids. Germline V lookup: CDR1 MNHEY, CDR2 SVGAGI. V lost 5 bases, J lost 9 bases, and 11 bases lay in between. DNA of the CDR3: TGTGCCAGCAGTCCCGTTTCTGGTTCACCCCTCCACTTT. This sequence encodes CASSPVSGSPLHF.

In its sample, this clone was seen a few times. The V and J genes are TRBV29-1 and TRBJ1-1, with a tentative D call TRBD1 (5 bases). The CDR3 length is 12 residues. Per the germline V gene, CDR1 is SQVTM and CDR2 is ANQGSEA. V shed 7 bases and J shed 0 bases, with 9 bases lying between them. CDR3 sequence: CSGGDLNTEAFF. In DNA, the CDR3 is TGCAGCGGGGGGGACTTGAACACTGAAGCTTTCTTT.

The V and J genes are TRBV19 and TRBJ2-3, with 7 bases lining up with TRBD2. Germline V gene sequence: CDR1 LNHDA, CDR2 SQIVND (reference sequence). This CDR3 region has 15 residues. The J segment lost 1 base and the V segment lost 3 bases, leaving 4 bases of the junction unmatched. The CDR3 DNA reads TGTGCCAGTAGTATGTGGGGGGGAGGCACAGATACGCAGTATTTT. Encoded protein: CASSMWGGGTDTQYF.

The chain carries TRBV15 and TRBJ2-3; possibly TRBD2 for D (6 bases). This CDR3 comprises 15 residues. The V gene's germline CDR1 is LNHNV and CDR2 YYDKDF (reference sequence). Deletions cut 8 bases from V and 0 bases from J, with 15 bases between. The DNA for the CDR3 is TGTGCCACCTACGGAAAGGACTATAGCACAGATACGCAGTATTTT. Translated: CATYGKDYSTDTQYF.

This rearrangement joins TRBV18 to TRBJ1-1; 7 bases line up with TRBD1. CDR1 KGHSH and CDR2 LQKENI come from the germline V gene. The CDR3 extends over 15 amino acids. Germline trimming cut 4 bases from V and 1 base from J; bases unmatched to any gene: 6. The CDR3 here is CASSRGGRGNTEAFF. As DNA, the CDR3 is TGTGCCAGCTCACGAGGGGGCAGGGGGAACACTGAAGCTTTCTTT. Looking up the rest from reference TRBV18 and TRBJ1-1 gives the full variable domain: NAGVMQNPRHLVRRRGQEARLRCSPMKGHSHVYWYRQLPEEGLKFMVYLQKENIIDESGMPKERFSAEFPKEGPSILRIQQVVRGDSAAYFCASSRGGRGNTEAFFGQGTRLTVV.

This chain links TRBV5-6 with TRBJ2-1, with 8 nucleotides matching TRBD1. This CDR3 has 16 amino acids. Germline trimming cut 4 bases from V and 6 bases from J; bases unmatched to any gene: 12. Germline CDR1 and CDR2: SGHDT and YYEEEE. DNA of the CDR3: TGTGCCAGCAGCCGCCAGACAGGGGTTGGGTTCAATGAGCAGTTCTTC. Translation gives CASSRQTGVGFNEQFF.

The chain is built from TRBV27 and TRBJ2-1; perhaps TRBD2 as D (6 bases). The V gene lost 7 bases and the J gene lost 0 bases, with 13 bases spanning the gap. The CDR3 has 15 amino acids. Per the germline V gene, CDR1 is MNHEY and CDR2 is SMNVEV (reference sequence). For the CDR3, the DNA is TGTGCCAGCACCTGGGGGGTCGGCTCCTACAATGAGCAGTTCTTC. Its protein is CASTWGVGSYNEQFF.

The chain has TRBV7-2 and TRBJ2-7; perhaps D is TRBD1 or TRBD2 (7 bases each). Germline CDR1 SGHTA, CDR2 FQGNSA. The CDR3 is 16 amino acids. V was cut by 0 bases and J by 6 bases, with 18 bases left in between. CDR3 nucleotide sequence: TGTGCCAGCAGCTTAGCCGTGGGAGGGGGCGATGGCGAGCAGTACTTC. Residues: CASSLAVGGGDGEQYF.

The gene calls are TRBV19 and TRBJ2-2, with D perhaps TRBD1 (5 bases). CDR1 and CDR2 from the germline V gene are LNHDA and SQIVND (reference sequence). The CDR3 is made up of 17 amino acids. Trimming shortened V by 9 bases and J by 0 bases, and 20 bases separated the two germline ends. This chain's CDR3 is CASSLITGRPNTGELFF. The CDR3 bases are TGTGCCAGCAGCTTGATTACAGGCCGCCCGAACACCGGGGAGCTGTTTTTT.

The sample holds a few counts of this clone. J is TRBJ2-3 and V is TRBV5-5, with a possible D match to TRBD1 (5 bases). V lost 4 bases to trimming and J lost 5 bases, with 8 bases between them. This CDR3 has 12 amino acids. The germline CDR1 and CDR2 sequences are SGHKS and YYEKEE (reference sequence). CDR3 loop: CASSGAGDTQYF. The CDR3, as DNA: TGTGCCAGCAGCGGGGCCGGAGATACGCAGTATTTT.